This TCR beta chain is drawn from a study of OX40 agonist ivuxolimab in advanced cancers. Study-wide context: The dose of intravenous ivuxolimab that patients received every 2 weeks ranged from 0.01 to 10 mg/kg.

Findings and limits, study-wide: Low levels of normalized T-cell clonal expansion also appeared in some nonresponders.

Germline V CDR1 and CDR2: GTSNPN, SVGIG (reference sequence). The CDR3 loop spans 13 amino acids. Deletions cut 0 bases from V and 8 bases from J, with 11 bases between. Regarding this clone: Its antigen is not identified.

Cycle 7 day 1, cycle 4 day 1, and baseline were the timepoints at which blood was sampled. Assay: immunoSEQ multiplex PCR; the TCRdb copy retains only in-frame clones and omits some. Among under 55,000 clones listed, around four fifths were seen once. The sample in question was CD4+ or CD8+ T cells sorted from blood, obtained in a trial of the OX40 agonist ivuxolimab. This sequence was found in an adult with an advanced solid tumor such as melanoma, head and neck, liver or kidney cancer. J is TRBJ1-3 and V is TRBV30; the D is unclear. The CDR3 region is CAWSVRLGDTIYF. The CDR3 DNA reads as TGTGCCTGGAGTGTACGCCTCGGAGACACCATATATTTT.